The entry below gives a single T cell receptor beta chain sequence along with its context. The data stem from a study of blood T cell repertoires in COVID-19. TCRdb keeps only in-frame clones here, not all; method: immunoSEQ multiplex PCR. The top ten clones hold about 7.4% of a sample with about 81,000 clones, more than 75% of them seen once. V was pared by 0 bases and J by 1 base, with 10 bases of the junction left unmatched. Germline V lookup: CDR1 LGHDT, CDR2 YNNKEL (reference sequence). The CDR3 runs 18 residues. The chain is built from TRBV3-1 (or the pseudogene TRBV3-2) and TRBJ2-5; 8 positions agree with TRBD1. Material: peripheral blood. The sequence was collected from a human donor in a cohort sampled during active COVID-19. CDR3 coding DNA: TGTGCCAGCAGCCAAGATGGTCGGACAGGGACCTTCCAAGAGACCCAGTACTTC. Amino acid sequence: CASSQDGRTGTFQETQYF.